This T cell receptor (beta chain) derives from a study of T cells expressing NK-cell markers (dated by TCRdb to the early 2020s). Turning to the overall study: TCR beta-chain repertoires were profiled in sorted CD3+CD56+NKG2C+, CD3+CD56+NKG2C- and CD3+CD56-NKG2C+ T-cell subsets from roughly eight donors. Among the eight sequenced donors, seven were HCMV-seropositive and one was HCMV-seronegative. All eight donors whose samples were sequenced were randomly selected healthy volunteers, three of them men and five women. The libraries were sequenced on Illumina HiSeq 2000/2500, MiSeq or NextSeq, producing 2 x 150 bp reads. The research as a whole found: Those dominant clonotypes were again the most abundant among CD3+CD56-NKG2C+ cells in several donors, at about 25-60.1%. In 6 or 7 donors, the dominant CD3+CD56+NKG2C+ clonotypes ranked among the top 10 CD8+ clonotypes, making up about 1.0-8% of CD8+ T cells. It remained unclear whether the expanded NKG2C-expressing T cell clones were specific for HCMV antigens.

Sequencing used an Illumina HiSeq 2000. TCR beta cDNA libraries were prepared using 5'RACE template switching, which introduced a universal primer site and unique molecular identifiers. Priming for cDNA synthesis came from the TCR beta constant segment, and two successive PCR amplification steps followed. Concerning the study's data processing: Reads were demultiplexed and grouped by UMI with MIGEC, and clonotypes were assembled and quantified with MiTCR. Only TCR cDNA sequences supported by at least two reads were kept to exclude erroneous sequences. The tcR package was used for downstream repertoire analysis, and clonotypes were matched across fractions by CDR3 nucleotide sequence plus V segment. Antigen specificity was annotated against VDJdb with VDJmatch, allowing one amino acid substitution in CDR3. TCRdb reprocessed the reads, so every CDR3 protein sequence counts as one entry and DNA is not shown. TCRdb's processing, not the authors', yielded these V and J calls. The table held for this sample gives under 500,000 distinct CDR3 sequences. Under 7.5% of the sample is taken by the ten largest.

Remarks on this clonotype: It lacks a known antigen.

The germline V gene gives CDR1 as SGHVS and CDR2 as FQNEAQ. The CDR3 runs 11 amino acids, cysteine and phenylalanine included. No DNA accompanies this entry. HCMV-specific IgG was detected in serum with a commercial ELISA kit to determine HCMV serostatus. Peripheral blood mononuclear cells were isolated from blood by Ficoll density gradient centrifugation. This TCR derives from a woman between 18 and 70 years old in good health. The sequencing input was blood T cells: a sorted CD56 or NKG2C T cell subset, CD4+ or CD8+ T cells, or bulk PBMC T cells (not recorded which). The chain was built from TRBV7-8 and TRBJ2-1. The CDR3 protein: CASSLAIEQFF.